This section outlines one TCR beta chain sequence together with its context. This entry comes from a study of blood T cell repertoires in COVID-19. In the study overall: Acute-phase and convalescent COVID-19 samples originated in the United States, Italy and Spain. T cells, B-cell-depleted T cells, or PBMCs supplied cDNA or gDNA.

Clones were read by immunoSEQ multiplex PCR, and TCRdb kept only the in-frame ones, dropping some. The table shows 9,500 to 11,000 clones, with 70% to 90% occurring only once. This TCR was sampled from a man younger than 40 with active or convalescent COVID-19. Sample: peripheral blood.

CDR3 sequence reads: CASSLGGPGGGNEKLFF. The CDR3 nucleotides are TGTGCCAGCAGCTTAGGTGGCCCCGGCGGGGGGAATGAAAAACTGTTTTTT. The V gene is TRBV11-2, the J gene TRBJ1-4, with D tentatively TRBD1 (5 bases). The CDR3 contains 17 residues. V was clipped by 1 base and J by 5 bases, with 17 bases between them. Germline values: CDR1 SGHAT, CDR2 FQNNGV.